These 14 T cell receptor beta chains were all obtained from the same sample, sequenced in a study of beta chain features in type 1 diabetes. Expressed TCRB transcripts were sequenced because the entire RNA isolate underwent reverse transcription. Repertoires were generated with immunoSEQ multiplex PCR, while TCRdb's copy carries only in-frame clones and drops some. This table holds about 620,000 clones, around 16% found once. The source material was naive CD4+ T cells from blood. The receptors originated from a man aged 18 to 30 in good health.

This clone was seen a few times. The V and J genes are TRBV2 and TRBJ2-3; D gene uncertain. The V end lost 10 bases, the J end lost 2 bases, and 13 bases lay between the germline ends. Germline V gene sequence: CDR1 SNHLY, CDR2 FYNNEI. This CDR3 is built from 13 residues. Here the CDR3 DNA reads TGTGCCACCGCCGGCGAATCCACAGATACGCAGTATTTT. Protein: CATAGESTDTQYF.

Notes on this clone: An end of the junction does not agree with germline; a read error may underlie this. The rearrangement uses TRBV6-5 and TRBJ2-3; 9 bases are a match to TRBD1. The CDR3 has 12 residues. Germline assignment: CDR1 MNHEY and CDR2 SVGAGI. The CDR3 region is CASRGTGTGLDF. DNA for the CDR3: TGTGCCAGCAGGGGGACCGGGACAGGGTTGGATTTT.

In DNA, the CDR3 is TGTGCCAGCAGCTTAGCGTGGCAGAGCTATGGCTACACCTTC. This codes for CASSLAWQSYGYTF. This chain connects TRBV7-2 to TRBJ1-2; D unclear. The germline V gene encodes CDR1 SGHTA and CDR2 FQGNSA. This CDR3 spans 14 amino acids. V lost 0 bases and J lost 4, with 9 bases in between. Using reference TRBV7-2 and TRBJ1-2 for the parts outside the CDR3, the full variable domain is GAGVSQSPSNKVTEKGKDVELRCDPISGHTALYWYRQSLGQGLEFLIYFQGNSAPDKSGLPSDRFSAERTGGSVSTLTIQRTQQEDSAVYLCASSLAWQSYGYTFGSGTRLTVV.

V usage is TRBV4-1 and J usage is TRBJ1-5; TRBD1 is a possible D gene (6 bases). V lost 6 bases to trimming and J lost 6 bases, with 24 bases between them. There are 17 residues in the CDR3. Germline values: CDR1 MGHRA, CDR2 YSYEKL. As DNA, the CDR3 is TGCGCCAGCAGTAGGGGCCTCTATGGGGGGCTGGGTCAGCCCCAGCATTTT. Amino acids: CASSRGLYGGLGQPQHF.

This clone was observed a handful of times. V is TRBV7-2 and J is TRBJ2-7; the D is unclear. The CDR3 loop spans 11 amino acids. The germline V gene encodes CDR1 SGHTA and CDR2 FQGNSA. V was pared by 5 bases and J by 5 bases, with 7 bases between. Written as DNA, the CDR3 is TGTGCCAGCAGCGCCGCGGACGAGCAGTACTTC. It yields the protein CASSAADEQYF.

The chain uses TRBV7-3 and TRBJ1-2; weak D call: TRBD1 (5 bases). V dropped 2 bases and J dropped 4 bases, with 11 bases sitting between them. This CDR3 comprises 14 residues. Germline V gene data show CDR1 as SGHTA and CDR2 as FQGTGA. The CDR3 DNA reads TGTGCCAGCAGCTTAGAGAGGGGCCCCTATGGCTACACCTTC. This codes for CASSLERGPYGYTF.

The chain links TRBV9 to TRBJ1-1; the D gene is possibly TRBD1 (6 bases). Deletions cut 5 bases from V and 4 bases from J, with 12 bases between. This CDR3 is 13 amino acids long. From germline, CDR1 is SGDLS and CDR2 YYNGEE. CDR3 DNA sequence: TGTGCCAGCAGGCCAACAGGGCGCACTGAAGCTTTCTTT. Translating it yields CASRPTGRTEAFF.

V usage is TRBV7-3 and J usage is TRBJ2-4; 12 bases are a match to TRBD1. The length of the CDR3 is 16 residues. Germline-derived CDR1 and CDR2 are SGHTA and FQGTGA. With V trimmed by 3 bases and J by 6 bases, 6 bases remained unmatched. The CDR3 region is CASSLGQGAWRNIQYF. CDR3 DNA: TGTGCCAGCAGCTTGGGACAGGGGGCTTGGCGAAACATTCAGTACTTC. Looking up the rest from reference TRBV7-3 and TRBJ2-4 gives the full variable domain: GAGVSQTPSNKVTEKGKYVELRCDPISGHTALYWYRQSLGQGPEFLIYFQGTGAADDSGLPNDRFFAVRPEGSVSTLKIQRTERGDSAVYLCASSLGQGAWRNIQYFGAGTRLSVL.

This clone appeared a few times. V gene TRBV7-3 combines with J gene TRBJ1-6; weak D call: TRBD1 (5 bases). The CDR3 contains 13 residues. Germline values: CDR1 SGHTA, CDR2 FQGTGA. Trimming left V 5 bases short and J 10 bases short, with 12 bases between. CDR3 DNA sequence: TGTGCCAGCAGCCTCAACAGGTTATCACCCCTCCACTTT. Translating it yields CASSLNRLSPLHF.

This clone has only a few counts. In nucleotides, the CDR3 is TGCGCCAGTTCCGGCCCGACGGGAGAGACTAGCGGGAGGAAGGGTTACGAGCAGTACTTC. It translates to CASSGPTGETSGRKGYEQYF. The chain links TRBV23-1 to TRBJ2-7; TRBD2 agrees at 13 bases. TRBV23-1 is filed as an ORF, its function uncertain. J gave up 4 bases and V 9 bases, and 24 bases lay outside the gene matches. There are 20 residues in the CDR3.

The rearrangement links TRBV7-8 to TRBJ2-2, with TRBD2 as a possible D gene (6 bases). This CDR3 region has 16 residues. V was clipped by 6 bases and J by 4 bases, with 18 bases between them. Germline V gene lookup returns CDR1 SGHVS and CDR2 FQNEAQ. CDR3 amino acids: CASRETSISRTGELFF. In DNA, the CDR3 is TGTGCCAGCAGGGAGACTAGTATTTCACGCACCGGGGAGCTGTTTTTT.

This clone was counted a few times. CDR3 region: CASSLSDTDTQYF. Here the CDR3 DNA reads TGTGCCAGCAGTTTATCGGACACAGATACGCAGTATTTT. The rearrangement uses TRBV27 and TRBJ2-3; D is unresolved. The V end was cut by 0 bases, the J end by 2 bases, with 3 bases between. The germline gives CDR1 MNHEY, CDR2 SMNVEV (reference sequence). This CDR3 region has 13 residues.

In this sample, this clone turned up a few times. The CDR3 is CASSLRLANHGVDTQYF. CDR3 in DNA: TGTGCCAGCTCACTCCGACTAGCCAACCATGGGGTGGATACGCAGTATTTT. The V gene is TRBV18, the J gene TRBJ2-3; TRBD2 aligns across 7 bases. After removal of 4 bases from V and 6 bases from J, the junction contained 16 bases not matched to a gene. The CDR3 contains 17 residues. Germline CDR1 KGHSH, CDR2 LQKENI.

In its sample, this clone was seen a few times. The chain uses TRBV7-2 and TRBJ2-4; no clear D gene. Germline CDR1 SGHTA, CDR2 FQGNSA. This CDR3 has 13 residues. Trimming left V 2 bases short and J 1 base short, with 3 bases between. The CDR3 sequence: CASSLNAKNIQYF. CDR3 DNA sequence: TGTGCCAGCAGCTTAAACGCCAAAAACATTCAGTACTTC.